The 6 T cell receptor beta chains in this list originate from one sample, sequenced in a study of Ad26.COV2.S vaccination and SARS-CoV-2 variants. Treatment noted: around 19 received Ad26.COV2.S at low or high dose, single or two shots; 5 received placebo; per-sample allocation not given. Sampling took place 63 days after the first vaccine or placebo injection. Method: immunoSEQ multiplex PCR; TCRdb's copy keeps in-frame clones and lacks some. Of roughly 320,000 clones listed, about nine tenths are singletons. The sequenced sample was peripheral blood, obtained in a trial of Ad26.COV2.S vaccine versus placebo. The source of these receptors is a person between 18 and 65 years old who received the Ad26.COV2.S COVID-19 vaccine or a placebo.

The chain joins TRBV30 to TRBJ1-3; D unclear. The ends were cut back, 2 bases at V and 4 bases at J, with 9 bases in the middle. Germline V gene data show CDR1 as GTSNPN and CDR2 as SVGIG (reference sequence). This CDR3 is 13 amino acids long. The CDR3 reads CAWSPWSGNTIYF. The CDR3 region has the DNA TGTGCCTGGAGTCCCTGGTCGGGAAACACCATATATTTT. Filled out from reference TRBV30 and TRBJ1-3, the complete variable domain reads SQTIHQWPATLVQPVGSPLSLECTVEGTSNPNLYWYRQAAGRGLQLLFYSVGIGQISSEVPQNLSASRPQDRQFILSSKKLLLSDSGFYLCAWSPWSGNTIYFGEGSWLTVV.

The chain has TRBV6-6 and TRBJ1-1, with D perhaps matching TRBD1 (5 bases). The CDR3 totals 13 residues. Trimming removed 8 bases from V and 6 bases from J, with 16 bases in between. CDR1 is MNHNY, CDR2 SVGAGI, per germline (reference sequence). CDR3 bases: TGTGCCAGCTCAGGGAAGGAGAAGGCTGAAGCTTTCTTT. Its protein is CASSGKEKAEAFF.

The gene calls are TRBV14 and TRBJ1-3; 9 nucleotides align to TRBD1. The V segment lost 0 bases and the J segment 5 bases; nucleotides outside the gene matches: 5. The CDR3 covers 16 residues. Germline CDR1 and CDR2: SGHDN and FVKESK. CDR3 coding DNA: TGTGCCAGCAGCCAAGAGTCAGGGACAGGGCGAAACACCATATATTTT. It codes for CASSQESGTGRNTIYF.

The J gene is TRBJ1-2, the V gene TRBV30; D is undetermined. The germline V gene has CDR1 GTSNPN and CDR2 SVGIG (reference sequence). The CDR3 extends over 13 amino acids. V was cut by 1 base and J by 6 bases, with 12 bases left in between. This CDR3 is CAWSETLVHGYTF. In nucleotides, the CDR3 is TGTGCCTGGAGTGAAACCTTAGTCCATGGCTACACCTTC.

The gene calls are TRBV19 and TRBJ1-3; no definite D call. Germline CDR1 LNHDA, CDR2 SQIVND (reference sequence). Deletions cut 5 bases from V and 3 bases from J, with 17 bases between. CDR3 length: 16 amino acids. CDR3 in DNA: TGTGCCAGTAGTGCGCGAAGGGTTAGTGATGGAAACACCATATATTTT. Translation gives CASSARRVSDGNTIYF.

This chain connects TRBV7-9 to TRBJ1-1; perhaps TRBD1 as D (5 bases). The CDR3 loop spans 15 amino acids. V dropped 6 bases and J dropped 0 bases, with 14 bases sitting between them. Germline V gene sequence: CDR1 SEHNR, CDR2 FQNEAQ (reference sequence). CDR3: CASRLSPGLNTEAFF. CDR3 in DNA: TGTGCCAGCAGGTTGAGCCCAGGGTTGAACACTGAAGCTTTCTTT.